The source of this T cell receptor beta chain is a study of T cells in narcolepsy. Study as a whole: Healthy controls were enrolled alongside patients with narcolepsy type 1 or type 2. Study conclusions and caveats: No autoreactive T cell clone sequences appeared in some memory CD4+ repertoires. Healthy controls reportedly lacked the autoreactive clonotypes serially found in patients' blood. Comparing one patient's CSF and blood CD4+ clonotypes highlighted HCRT- and TRIB2-specific autoreactive clonotypes.

The CDR3 length is 15 residues. Germline CDR1 reads LGHNT; CDR2 reads FRNRAP. Trimming left V 1 base short and J 5 bases short, with 13 bases between. On this clone itself: The target antigen is unknown.

Libraries were prepared by immunoSEQ multiplex PCR; TCRdb keeps only in-frame clonotypes and omits some of them. This table has about 31,000 clones, roughly 78% appearing once. The receptor's source is a human donor with narcolepsy. Sequenced material: CD45RA- memory CD4+ T cells from PBMCs. The rearrangement joins TRBV12-5 to TRBJ2-3; D is undetermined. The CDR3 DNA follows: TGTGCTAGTGGTTTGGGACGGGCCGAGGAAGATACGCAGTATTTT. Residues: CASGLGRAEEDTQYF.